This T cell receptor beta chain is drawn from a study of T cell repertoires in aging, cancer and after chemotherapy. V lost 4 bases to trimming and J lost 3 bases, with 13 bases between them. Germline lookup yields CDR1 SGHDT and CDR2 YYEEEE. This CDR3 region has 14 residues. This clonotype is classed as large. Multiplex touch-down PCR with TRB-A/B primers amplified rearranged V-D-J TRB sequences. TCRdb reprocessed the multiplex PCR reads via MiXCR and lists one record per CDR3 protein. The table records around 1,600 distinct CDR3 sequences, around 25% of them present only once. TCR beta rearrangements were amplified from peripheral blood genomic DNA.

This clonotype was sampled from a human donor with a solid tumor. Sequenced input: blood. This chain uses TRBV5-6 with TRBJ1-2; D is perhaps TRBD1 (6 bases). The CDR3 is CASSPQGSDYGYTF. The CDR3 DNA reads TGTGCCAGCAGCCCTCAGGGGAGCGACTATGGCTACACCTTC. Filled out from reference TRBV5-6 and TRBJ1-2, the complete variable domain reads DAGVTQSPTHLIKTRGQQVTLRCSPKSGHDTVSWYQQALGQGPQFIFQYYEEEERQRGNFPDRFSGHQFPNYSSELNVNALLLGDSALYLCASSPQGSDYGYTFGSGTRLTVV.